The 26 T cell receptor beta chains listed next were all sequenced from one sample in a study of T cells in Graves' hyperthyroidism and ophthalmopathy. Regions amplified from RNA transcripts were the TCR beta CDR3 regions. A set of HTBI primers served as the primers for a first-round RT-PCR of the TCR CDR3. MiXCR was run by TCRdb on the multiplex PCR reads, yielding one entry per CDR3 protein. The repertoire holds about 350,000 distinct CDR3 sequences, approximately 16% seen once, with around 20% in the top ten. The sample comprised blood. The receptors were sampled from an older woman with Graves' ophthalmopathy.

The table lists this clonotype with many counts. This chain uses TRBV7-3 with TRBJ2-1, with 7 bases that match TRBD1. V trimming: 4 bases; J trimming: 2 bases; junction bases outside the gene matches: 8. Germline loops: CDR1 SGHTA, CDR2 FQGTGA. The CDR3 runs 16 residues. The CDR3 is CASSWTGGQTYNEQFF. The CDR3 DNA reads TGTGCCAGCAGCTGGACAGGTGGGCAGACCTACAATGAGCAGTTCTTC.

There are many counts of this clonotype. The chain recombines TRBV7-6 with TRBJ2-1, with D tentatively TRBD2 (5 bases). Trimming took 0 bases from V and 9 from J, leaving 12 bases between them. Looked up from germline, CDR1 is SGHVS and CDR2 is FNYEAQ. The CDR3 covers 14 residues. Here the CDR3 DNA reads TGTGCCAGCAGCTTAGCCCTAGCCAGCGGTGAGCAGTTCTTC. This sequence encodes CASSLALASGEQFF.

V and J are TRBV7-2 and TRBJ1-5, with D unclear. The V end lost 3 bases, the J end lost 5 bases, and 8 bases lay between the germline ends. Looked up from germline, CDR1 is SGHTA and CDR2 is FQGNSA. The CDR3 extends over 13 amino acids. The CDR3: CASSLAPHQPQHF. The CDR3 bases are TGTGCCAGCAGCTTGGCCCCTCATCAGCCCCAGCATTTT. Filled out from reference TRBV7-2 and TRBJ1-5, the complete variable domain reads GAGVSQSPSNKVTEKGKDVELRCDPISGHTALYWYRQSLGQGLEFLIYFQGNSAPDKSGLPSDRFSAERTGGSVSTLTIQRTQQEDSAVYLCASSLAPHQPQHFGDGTRLSIL.

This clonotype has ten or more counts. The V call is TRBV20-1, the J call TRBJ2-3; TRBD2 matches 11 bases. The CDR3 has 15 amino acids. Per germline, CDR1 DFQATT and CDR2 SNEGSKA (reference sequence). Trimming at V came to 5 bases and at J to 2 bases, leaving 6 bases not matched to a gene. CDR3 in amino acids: CSALAGGPTTDTQYF. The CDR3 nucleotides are TGCAGTGCTTTAGCGGGAGGGCCCACCACAGATACGCAGTATTTT.

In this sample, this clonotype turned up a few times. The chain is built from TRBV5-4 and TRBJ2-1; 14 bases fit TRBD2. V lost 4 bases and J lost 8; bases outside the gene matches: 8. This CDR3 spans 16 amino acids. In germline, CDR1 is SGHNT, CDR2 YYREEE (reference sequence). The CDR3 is CASSATSGRVVDEQFF. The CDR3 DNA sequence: TGTGCCAGCAGCGCGACTAGCGGGAGGGTGGTTGATGAGCAGTTCTTC.

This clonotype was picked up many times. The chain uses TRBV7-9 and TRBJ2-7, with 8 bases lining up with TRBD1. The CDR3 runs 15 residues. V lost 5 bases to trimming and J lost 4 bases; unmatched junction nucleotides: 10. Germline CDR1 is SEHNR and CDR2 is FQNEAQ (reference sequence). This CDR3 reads CASSGRTGLWYEQYF. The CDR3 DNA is TGTGCCAGCAGCGGTCGGACAGGGCTATGGTACGAGCAGTACTTC.

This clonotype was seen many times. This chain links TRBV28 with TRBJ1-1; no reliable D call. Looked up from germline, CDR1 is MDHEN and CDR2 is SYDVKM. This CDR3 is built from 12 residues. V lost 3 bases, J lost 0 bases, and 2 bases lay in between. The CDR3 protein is CASSFLNTEAFF. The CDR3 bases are TGTGCCAGCAGTTTCTTGAACACTGAAGCTTTCTTT.

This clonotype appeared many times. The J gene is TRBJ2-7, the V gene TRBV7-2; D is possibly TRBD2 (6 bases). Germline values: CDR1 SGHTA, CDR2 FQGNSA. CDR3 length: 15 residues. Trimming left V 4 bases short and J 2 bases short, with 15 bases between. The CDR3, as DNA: TGTGCCAGCAGCTCCAGCCGGGGACTCGCCTACGAGCAGTACTTC. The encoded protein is CASSSSRGLAYEQYF.

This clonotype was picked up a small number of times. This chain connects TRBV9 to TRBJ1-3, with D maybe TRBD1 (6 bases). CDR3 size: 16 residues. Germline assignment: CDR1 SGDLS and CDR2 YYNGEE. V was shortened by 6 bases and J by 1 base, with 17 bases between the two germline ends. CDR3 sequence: CASNGGTLVSGNTIYF. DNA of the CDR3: TGTGCCAGCAATGGGGGCACCCTTGTTTCTGGAAACACCATATATTTT. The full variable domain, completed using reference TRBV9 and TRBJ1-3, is DSGVTQTPKHLITATGQRVTLRCSPRSGDLSVYWYQQSLDQGLQFLIQYYNGEERAKGNILERFSAQQFPDLHSELNLSSLELGDSALYFCASNGGTLVSGNTIYFGEGSWLTVV.

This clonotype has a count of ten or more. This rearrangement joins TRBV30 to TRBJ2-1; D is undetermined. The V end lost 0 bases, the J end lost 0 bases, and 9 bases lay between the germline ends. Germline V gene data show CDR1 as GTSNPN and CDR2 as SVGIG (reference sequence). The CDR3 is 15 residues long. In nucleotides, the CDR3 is TGTGCCTGGAGTGTTATTTCGAGCTCCTACAATGAGCAGTTCTTC. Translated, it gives CAWSVISSSYNEQFF.

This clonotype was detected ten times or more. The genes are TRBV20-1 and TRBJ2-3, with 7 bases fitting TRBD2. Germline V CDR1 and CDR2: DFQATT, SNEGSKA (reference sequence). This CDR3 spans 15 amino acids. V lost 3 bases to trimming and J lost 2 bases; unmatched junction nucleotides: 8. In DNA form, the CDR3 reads TGCAGTGCTAGTGTTTTGGCGGGAGACACAGATACGCAGTATTTT. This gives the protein CSASVLAGDTDTQYF.

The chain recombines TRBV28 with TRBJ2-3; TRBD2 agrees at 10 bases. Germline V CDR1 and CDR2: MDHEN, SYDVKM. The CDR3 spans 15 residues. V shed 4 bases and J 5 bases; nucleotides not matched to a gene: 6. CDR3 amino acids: CASSWGAGGRDTQYF. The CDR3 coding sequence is TGTGCCAGCAGTTGGGGAGCGGGAGGGCGAGATACGCAGTATTTT.

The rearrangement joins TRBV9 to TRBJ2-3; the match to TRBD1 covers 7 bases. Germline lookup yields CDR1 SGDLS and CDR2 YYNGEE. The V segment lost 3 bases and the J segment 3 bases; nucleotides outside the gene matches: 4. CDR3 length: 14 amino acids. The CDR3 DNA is TGTGCCAGCAGCGAAAGACAGGGTACAGATACGCAGTATTTT. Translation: CASSERQGTDTQYF.

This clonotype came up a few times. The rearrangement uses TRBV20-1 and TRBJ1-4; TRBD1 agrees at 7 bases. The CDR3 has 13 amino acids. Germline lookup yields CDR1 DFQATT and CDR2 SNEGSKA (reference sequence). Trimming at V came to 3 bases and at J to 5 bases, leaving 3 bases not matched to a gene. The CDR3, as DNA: TGCAGTGCTAGTACAGGGGTAAATGAAAAACTGTTTTTT. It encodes CSASTGVNEKLFF.

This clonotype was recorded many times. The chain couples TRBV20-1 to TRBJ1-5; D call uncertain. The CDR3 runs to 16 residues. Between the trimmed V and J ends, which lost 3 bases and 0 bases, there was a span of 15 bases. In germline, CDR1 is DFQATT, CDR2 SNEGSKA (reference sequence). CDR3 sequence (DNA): TGCAGTGCTAGGCCTCCAAGGACTAATAGCAATCAGCCCCAGCATTTT. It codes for CSARPPRTNSNQPQHF.

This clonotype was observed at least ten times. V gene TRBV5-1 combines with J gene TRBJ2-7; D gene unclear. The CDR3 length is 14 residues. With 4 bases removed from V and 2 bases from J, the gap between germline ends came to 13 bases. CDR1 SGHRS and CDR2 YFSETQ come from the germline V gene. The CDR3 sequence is CASSQPDLTYEQYF. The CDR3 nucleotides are TGCGCCAGCAGCCAACCCGACTTAACCTACGAGCAGTACTTC.

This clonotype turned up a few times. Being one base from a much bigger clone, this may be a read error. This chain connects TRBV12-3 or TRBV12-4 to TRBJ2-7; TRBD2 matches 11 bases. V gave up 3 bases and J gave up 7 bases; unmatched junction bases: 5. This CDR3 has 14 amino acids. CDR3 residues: CASSFGLAGGEQYF. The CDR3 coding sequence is TGTGCCAGCAGTTTCGGGCTAGCGGGAGGAGAGCAGTACTTC.

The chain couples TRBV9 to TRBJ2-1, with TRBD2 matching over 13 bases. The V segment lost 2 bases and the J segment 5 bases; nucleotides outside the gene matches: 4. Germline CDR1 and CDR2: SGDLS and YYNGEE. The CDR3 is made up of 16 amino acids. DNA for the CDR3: TGTGCCAGCAGCGTGAGAGGGACTAGCGGGAACAATGAGCAGTTCTTC. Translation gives CASSVRGTSGNNEQFF.

CDR3 coding DNA: TGTGCCAGCAGCTTGGAACAGGGATTCAATCAGCCCCAGCATTTT. It specifies CASSLEQGFNQPQHF. The chain couples TRBV5-5 to TRBJ1-5, with a possible D match to TRBD1 (6 bases). The CDR3 loop spans 15 amino acids. The germline V gene encodes CDR1 SGHKS and CDR2 YYEKEE (reference sequence). The V end lost 0 bases, the J end lost 3 bases, and 10 bases lay between the germline ends.

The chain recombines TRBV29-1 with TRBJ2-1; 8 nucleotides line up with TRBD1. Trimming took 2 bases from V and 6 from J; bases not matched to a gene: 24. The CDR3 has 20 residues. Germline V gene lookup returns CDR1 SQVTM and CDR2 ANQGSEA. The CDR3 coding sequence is TGCAGCGTTGAACCCCCCGTGGCAGGGGGCTGGGGAGAGAGGGGCAATGAGCAGTTCTTC. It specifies CSVEPPVAGGWGERGNEQFF.

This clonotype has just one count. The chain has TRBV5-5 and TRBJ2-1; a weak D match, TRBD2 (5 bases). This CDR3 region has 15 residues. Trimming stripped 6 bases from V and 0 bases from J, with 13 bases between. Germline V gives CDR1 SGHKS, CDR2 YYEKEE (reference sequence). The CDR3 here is CASTPAEGSYNEQFF. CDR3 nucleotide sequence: TGTGCCAGCACCCCCGCCGAGGGCTCCTACAATGAGCAGTTCTTC. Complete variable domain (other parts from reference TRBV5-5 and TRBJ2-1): DAGVTQSPTHLIKTRGQQVTLRCSPISGHKSVSWYQQVLGQGPQFIFQYYEKEERGRGNFPDRFSARQFPNYSSELNVNALLLGDSALYLCASTPAEGSYNEQFFGPGTRLTVL.

The CDR3, as DNA: TGTGCCAGCAGCTTGCGAGGGAGGGCCACTGAAGCTTTCTTT. This sequence encodes CASSLRGRATEAFF. The V gene is TRBV5-6, the J gene TRBJ1-1; D gene uncertain. The V gene lost 1 base and the J gene lost 4 bases, with 11 bases spanning the gap. The CDR3 sequence is 14 residues long. CDR1 and CDR2 (germline): SGHDT, YYEEEE.

This CDR3 is CASSQFTGGSFDEQFF. The DNA for the CDR3 is TGTGCCAGCAGCCAATTCACCGGGGGGAGTTTCGATGAGCAGTTCTTC. The chain joins TRBV4-2 to TRBJ2-1, with 7 bases fitting TRBD2. Germline CDR1 is LGHNA and CDR2 is YNFKEQ. The CDR3 consists of 16 residues. Trimming removed 2 bases from V and 8 bases from J; junction bases left unmatched: 12.

CDR3 sequence (DNA): TGTGCCAGCAGCTTAGAGGCGGACAGTAAGGGCTACACCTTC. Its translation is CASSLEADSKGYTF. This chain links TRBV7-9 with TRBJ1-2; perhaps TRBD1 as D (6 bases). V was clipped by 1 base and J by 8 bases, with 14 bases between them. This CDR3 has 14 residues. Germline-derived CDR1 and CDR2 are SEHNR and FQNEAQ (reference sequence).

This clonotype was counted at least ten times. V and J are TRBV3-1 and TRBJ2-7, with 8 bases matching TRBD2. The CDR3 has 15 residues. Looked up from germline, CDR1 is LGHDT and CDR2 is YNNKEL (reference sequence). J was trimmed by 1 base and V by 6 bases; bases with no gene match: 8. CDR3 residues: CASSRLAGPSYEQYF. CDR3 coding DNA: TGTGCCAGCAGTCGTCTAGCGGGCCCTTCCTACGAGCAGTACTTC.

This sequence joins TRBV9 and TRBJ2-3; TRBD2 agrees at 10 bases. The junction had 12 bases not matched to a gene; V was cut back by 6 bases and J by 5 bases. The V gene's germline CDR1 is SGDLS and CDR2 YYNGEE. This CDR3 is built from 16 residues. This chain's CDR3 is CASKAGGPLGIDTQYF. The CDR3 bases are TGTGCCAGCAAAGCGGGAGGGCCGTTGGGGATAGATACGCAGTATTTT.